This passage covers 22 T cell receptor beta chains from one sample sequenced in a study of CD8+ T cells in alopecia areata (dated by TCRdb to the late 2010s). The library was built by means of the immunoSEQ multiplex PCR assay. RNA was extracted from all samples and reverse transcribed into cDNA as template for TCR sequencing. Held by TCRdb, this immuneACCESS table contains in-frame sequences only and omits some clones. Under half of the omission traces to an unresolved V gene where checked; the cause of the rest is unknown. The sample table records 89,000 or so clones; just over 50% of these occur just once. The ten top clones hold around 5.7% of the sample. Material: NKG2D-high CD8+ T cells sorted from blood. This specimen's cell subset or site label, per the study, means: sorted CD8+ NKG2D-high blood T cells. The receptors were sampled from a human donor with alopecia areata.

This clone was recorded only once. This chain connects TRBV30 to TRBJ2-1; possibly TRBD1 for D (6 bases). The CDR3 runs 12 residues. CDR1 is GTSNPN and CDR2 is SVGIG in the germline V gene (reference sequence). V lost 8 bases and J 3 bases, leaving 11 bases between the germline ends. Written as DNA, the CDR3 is TGTGCCCTCACAGGGTTCTACAATGAGCAGTTCTTC. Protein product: CALTGFYNEQFF.

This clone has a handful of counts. This CDR3 is CASSLSTTEQYF. The CDR3 DNA reads TGTGCCAGCAGCTTGTCGACGACCGAGCAGTACTTC. The chain has TRBV11-2 and TRBJ2-7; D gene uncertain. The CDR3 spans 12 residues. Germline values: CDR1 SGHAT, CDR2 FQNNGV. V lost 3 bases, J lost 6 bases, and 9 bases lay in between.

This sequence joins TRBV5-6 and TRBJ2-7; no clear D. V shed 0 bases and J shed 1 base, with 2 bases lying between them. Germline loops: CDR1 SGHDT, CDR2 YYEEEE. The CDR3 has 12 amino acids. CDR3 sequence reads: CASSLASYEQYF. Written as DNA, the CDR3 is TGTGCCAGCAGCTTGGCTTCCTACGAGCAGTACTTC.

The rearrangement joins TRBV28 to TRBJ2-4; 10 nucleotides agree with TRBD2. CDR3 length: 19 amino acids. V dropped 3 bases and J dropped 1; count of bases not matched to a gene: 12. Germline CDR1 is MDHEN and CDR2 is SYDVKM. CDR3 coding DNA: TGTGCCAGCAGTTTGTCAGGACTAGCGGATGTTTTGGCCAAAAACATTCAGTACTTC. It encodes CASSLSGLADVLAKNIQYF.

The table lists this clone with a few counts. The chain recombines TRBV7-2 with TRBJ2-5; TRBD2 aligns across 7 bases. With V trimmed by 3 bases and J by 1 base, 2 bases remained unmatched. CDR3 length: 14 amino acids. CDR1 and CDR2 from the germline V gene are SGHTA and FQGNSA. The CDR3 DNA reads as TGTGCCAGCAGCTTGGGAGGGTCCCAAGAGACCCAGTACTTC. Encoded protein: CASSLGGSQETQYF.

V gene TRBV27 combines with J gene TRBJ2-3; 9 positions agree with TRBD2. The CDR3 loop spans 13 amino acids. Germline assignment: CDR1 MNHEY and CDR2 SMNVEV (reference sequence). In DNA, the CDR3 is TGTGCTAGCGGGAGAACTAGCACAGATACGCAGTATTTT. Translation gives CASGRTSTDTQYF.

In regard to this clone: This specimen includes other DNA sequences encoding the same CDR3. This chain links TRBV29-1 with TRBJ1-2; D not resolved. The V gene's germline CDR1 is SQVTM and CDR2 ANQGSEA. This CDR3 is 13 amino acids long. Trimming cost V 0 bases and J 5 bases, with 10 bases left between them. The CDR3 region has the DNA TGCAGCGTTGAAGATCAAGGGTTTTATGGCTACACCTTC. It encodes CSVEDQGFYGYTF.

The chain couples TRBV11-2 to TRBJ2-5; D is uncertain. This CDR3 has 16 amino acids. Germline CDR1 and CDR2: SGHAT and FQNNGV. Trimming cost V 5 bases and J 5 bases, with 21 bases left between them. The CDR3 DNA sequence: TGTGCCAGCAGCCCAAAGGAGTTTGCCGCTTGGGAGACCCAGTACTTC. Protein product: CASSPKEFAAWETQYF.

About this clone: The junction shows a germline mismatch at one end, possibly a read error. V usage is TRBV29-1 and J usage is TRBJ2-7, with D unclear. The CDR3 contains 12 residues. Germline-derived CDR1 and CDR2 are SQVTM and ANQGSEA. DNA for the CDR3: TGCAGCGTTGAAGATGAAAGTCTAGGAGAGGTCTTC. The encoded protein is CSVEDESLGEVF.

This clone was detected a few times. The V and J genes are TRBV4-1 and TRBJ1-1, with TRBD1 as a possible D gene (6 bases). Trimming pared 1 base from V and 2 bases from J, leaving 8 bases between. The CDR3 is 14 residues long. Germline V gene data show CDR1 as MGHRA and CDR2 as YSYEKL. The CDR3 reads CASSQGGANTEAFF. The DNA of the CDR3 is TGCGCCAGCAGCCAAGGGGGGGCAAACACTGAAGCTTTCTTT.

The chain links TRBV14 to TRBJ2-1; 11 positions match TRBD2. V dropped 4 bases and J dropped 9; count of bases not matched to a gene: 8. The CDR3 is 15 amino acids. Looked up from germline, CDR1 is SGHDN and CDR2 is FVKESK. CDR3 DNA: TGTGCCAGCAGCCCCCGGGGACTAGCGGTTTTTGAGCAGTTCTTC. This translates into CASSPRGLAVFEQFF. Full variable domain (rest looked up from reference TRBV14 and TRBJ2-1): EAGVTQFPSHSVIEKGQTVTLRCDPISGHDNLYWYRRVMGKEIKFLLHFVKESKQDESGMPNNRFLAERTGGTYSTLKVQPAELEDSGVYFCASSPRGLAVFEQFFGPGTRLTVL.

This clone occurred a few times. CDR3 nucleotides: TGTGCCAGCAGTCCCCCGGCGGACGGATACGAGCAGTACTTC. As protein: CASSPPADGYEQYF. V and J are TRBV28 and TRBJ2-7; no clear D gene. This CDR3 has 14 amino acids. The V and J ends lost 5 bases and 4 bases respectively, with 15 bases between them. Germline-derived CDR1 and CDR2 are MDHEN and SYDVKM.

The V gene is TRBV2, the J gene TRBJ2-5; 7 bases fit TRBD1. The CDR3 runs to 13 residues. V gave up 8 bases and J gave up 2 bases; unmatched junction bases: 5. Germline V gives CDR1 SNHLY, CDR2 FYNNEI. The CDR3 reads CASRGTVQETQYF. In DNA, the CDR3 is TGTGCCAGCCGTGGGACAGTTCAAGAGACCCAGTACTTC.

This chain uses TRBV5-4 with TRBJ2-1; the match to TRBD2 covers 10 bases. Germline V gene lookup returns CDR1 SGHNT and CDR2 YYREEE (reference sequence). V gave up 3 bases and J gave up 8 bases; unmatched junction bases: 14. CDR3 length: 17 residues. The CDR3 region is CASSSEPLAGGRDEQFF. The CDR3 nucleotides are TGTGCCAGCAGCTCCGAACCTTTAGCGGGGGGAAGGGATGAGCAGTTCTTC.

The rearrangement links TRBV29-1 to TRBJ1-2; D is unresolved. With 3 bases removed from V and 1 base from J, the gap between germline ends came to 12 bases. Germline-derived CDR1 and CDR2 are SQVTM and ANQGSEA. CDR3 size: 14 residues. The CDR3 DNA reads TGCAGCGTTGACAACCGACCCAATAACTATGGCTACACCTTC. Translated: CSVDNRPNNYGYTF.

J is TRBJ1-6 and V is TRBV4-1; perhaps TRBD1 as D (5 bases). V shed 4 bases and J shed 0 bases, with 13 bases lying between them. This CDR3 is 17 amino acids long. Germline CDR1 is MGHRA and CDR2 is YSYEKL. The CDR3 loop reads CASSRNRPSSYNSPLHF. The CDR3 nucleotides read TGCGCCAGCAGCCGAAACAGGCCGAGCTCCTATAATTCACCCCTCCACTTT.

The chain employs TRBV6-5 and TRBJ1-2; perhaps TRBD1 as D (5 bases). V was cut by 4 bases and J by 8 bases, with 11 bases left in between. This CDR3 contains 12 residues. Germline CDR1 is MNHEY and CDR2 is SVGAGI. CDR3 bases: TGTGCCAGCAGTTCCCCAGGGACCGGCTACACCTTC. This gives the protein CASSSPGTGYTF.

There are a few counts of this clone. In DNA, the CDR3 is TGTGCCAGCAGCCCCATACGACAGGGGAGCTCCTACAATGAGCAGTTCTTC. This sequence encodes CASSPIRQGSSYNEQFF. V gene TRBV5-6 combines with J gene TRBJ2-1; 8 bases are shared with TRBD1. Germline CDR1 is SGHDT and CDR2 is YYEEEE. The CDR3 consists of 17 residues. After removal of 4 bases from V and 0 bases from J, the junction contained 9 bases not matched to a gene.

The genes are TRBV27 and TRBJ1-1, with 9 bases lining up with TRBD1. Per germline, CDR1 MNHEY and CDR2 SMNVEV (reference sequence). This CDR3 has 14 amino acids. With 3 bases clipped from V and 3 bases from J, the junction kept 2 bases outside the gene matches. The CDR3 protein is CASSLTGGYTEAFF. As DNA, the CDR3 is TGTGCCAGCAGTTTGACAGGGGGGTACACTGAAGCTTTCTTT.

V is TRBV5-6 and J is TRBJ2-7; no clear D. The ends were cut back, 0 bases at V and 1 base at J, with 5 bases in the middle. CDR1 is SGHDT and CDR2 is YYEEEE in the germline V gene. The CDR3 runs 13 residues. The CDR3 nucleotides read TGTGCCAGCAGCTTGGGGAGATCCTACGAGCAGTACTTC. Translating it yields CASSLGRSYEQYF. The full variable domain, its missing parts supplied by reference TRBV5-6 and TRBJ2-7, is DAGVTQSPTHLIKTRGQQVTLRCSPKSGHDTVSWYQQALGQGPQFIFQYYEEEERQRGNFPDRFSGHQFPNYSSELNVNALLLGDSALYLCASSLGRSYEQYFGPGTRLTVT.

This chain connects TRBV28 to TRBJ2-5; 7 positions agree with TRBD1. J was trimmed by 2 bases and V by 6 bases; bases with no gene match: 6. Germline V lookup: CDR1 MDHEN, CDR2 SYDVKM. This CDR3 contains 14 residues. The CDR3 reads CASSLPGQQETQYF. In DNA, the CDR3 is TGTGCCAGCAGCCTACCGGGACAGCAAGAGACCCAGTACTTC.

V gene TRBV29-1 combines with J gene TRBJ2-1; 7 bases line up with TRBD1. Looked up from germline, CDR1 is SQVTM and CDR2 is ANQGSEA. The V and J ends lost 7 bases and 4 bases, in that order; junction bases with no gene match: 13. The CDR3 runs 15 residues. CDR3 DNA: TGCAGCGGTAGACAGGGTTGGGCTCCATACAATGAGCAGTTCTTC. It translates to CSGRQGWAPYNEQFF.